This T cell receptor (beta chain) comes out of a study of blood T cells in healthy people across ages. Study results and limitations: Older individuals had lower TCR beta diversity per million T cells (the decline was roughly linear).

Primers used in a second PCR of about 7 to 12 cycles were a sample-barcoded 5' primer and a J-beta primer mix. Template switching added a 12-random-nucleotide identifier to every cDNA molecule. Using its own MiXCR run on the 5' RACE reads, TCRdb lists one record per CDR3 protein. Of about 680,000 distinct CDR3 sequences in the sample, around 49% were seen once. Caucasian, healthy and from Russia, the donors were aged between 6 and 90. Each donor had approximately 10 milliliters of peripheral blood drawn. Remarks on this clonotype: The antigen remains undetermined.

The clonotype comes from a woman aged 55-70 years in good health. Sequenced input: blood.

CDR3 DNA: TGCGCCAGCAGCGTGACGCTCTACAATGAGCAGTTCTTC. Protein sequence: CASSVTLYNEQFF. V gene TRBV5-1 combines with J gene TRBJ2-1; D remains ambiguous. This CDR3 contains 13 residues. The V and J ends lost 4 bases and 3 bases respectively, with 8 bases between them. Per the germline V gene, CDR1 is SGHRS and CDR2 is YFSETQ.